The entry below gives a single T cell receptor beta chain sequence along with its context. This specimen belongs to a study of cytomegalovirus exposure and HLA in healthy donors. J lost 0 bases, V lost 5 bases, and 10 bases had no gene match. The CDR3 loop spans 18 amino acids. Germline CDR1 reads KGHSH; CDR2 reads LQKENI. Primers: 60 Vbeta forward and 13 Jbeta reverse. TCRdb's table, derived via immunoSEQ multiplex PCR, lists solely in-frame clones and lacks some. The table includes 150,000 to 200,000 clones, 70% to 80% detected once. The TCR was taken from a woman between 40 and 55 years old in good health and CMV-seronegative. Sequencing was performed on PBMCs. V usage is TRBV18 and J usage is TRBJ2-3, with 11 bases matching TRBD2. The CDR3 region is CASSSTLTSGTSTDTQYF. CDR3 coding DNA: TGTGCCAGCTCAAGTACATTGACTAGCGGGACTAGCACAGATACGCAGTATTTT.